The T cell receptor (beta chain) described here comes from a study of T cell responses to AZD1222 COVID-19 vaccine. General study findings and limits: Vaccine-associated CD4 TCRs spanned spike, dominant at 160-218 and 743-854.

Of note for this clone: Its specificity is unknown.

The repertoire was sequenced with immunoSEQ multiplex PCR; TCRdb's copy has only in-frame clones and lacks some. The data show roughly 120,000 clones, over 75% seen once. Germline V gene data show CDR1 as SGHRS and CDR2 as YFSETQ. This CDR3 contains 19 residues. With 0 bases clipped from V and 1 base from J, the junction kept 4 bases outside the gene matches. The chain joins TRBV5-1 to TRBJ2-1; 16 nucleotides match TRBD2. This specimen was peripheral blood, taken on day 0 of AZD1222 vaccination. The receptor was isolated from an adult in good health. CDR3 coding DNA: TGCGCCAGCAGCTTGGCCGGGACTAGCGGGGGGGCTTCCTACAATGAGCAGTTCTTC. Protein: CASSLAGTSGGASYNEQFF.